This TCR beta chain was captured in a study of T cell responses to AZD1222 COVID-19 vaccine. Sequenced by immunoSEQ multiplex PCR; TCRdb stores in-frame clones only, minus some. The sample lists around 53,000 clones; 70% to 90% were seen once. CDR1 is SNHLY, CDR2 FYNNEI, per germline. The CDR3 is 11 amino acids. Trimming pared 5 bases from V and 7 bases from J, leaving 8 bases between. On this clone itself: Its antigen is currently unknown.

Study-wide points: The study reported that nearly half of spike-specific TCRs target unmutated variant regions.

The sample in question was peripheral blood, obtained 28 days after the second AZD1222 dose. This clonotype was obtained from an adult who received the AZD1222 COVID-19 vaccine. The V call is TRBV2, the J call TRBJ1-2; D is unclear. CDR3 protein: CASSQSAGYTF. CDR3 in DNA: TGTGCCAGCAGTCAATCGGCTGGCTACACCTTC.